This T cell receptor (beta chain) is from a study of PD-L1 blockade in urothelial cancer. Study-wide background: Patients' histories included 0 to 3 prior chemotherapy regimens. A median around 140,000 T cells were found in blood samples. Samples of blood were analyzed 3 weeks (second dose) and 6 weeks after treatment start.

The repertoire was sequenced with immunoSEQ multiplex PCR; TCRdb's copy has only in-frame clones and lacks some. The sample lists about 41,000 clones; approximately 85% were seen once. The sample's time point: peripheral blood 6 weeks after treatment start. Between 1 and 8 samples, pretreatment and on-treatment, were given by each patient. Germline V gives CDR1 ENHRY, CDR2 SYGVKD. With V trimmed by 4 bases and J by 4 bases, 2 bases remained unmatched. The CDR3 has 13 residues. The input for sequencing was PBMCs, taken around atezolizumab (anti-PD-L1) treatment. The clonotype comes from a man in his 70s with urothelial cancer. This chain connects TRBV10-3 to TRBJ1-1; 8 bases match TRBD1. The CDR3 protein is CAISGTGFTEAFF. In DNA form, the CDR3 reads TGTGCCATCAGTGGGACAGGGTTCACTGAAGCTTTCTTT.